The 16 T cell receptor beta chains in this list originate from one sample, sequenced in a study of early T cells in non-severe SARS-CoV-2 infection. Each CDR3 protein is one row after TCRdb ran MiXCR on the 5' RACE reads. The table includes tens of thousands of distinct CDR3 sequences, about 12% detected once. The sample consisted of whole blood. The receptors shown here come from an adult who was a healthcare worker with PCR-confirmed SARS-CoV-2 infection or an uninfected control (not recorded which).

This clonotype was seen more than once but under ten times. This chain connects TRBV7-2 to TRBJ2-5, with TRBD2 matching over 10 bases. Looked up from germline, CDR1 is SGHTA and CDR2 is FQGNSA. The CDR3 has 13 residues. The V and J ends lost 5 bases and 8 bases, in that order; junction bases with no gene match: 5. The CDR3 DNA follows: TGTGCCAGCAGCGAGTTAGCGGGAGGAACCCAGTACTTC. Protein sequence: CASSELAGGTQYF. The variable domain in full, with the rest retrieved from reference TRBV7-2 and TRBJ2-5, is GAGVSQSPSNKVTEKGKDVELRCDPISGHTALYWYRQSLGQGLEFLIYFQGNSAPDKSGLPSDRFSAERTGGSVSTLTIQRTQQEDSAVYLCASSELAGGTQYFGPGTRLLVL.

This clonotype came up a few times. The genes are TRBV9 and TRBJ1-3; D not certain. CDR3 length: 16 amino acids. Germline-derived CDR1 and CDR2 are SGDLS and YYNGEE. V gave up 0 bases and J gave up 0 bases, with 10 bases separating them. Here the CDR3 DNA reads TGTGCCAGCAGCGTAGTAGGGTCTATCTCTGGAAACACCATATATTTT. Its translation: CASSVVGSISGNTIYF.

The V gene is TRBV12-3 or TRBV12-4, the J gene TRBJ2-7; 13 bases align to TRBD2. V was pared by 5 bases and J by 3 bases, with 4 bases of the junction left unmatched. The CDR3 consists of 15 residues. The CDR3 protein is CASSNGLAGVYEQYF. The CDR3 DNA sequence: TGTGCCAGCAGTAACGGACTAGCGGGAGTCTACGAGCAGTACTTC.

This clonotype came up many times. The rearrangement joins TRBV30 to TRBJ1-1; D may be TRBD1 (5 bases). The CDR3 length is 11 residues. V lost 1 base, J lost 9 bases, and 9 bases lay in between. Germline V gives CDR1 GTSNPN, CDR2 SVGIG (reference sequence). The CDR3: CAWSGGLQAFF. CDR3 nucleotides: TGTGCCTGGAGTGGGGGCTTACAAGCTTTCTTT.

The sample holds a few counts of this clonotype. CDR3 sequence: CATSSGLTSRRDTDTQYF. CDR3 sequence (DNA): TGTGCCACCAGCAGTGGCCTGACTAGCCGCAGAGACACAGATACGCAGTATTTT. V and J are TRBV15 and TRBJ2-3, with 7 bases aligning to TRBD2. V shed 3 bases and J 2 bases; nucleotides not matched to a gene: 14. Germline lookup yields CDR1 LNHNV and CDR2 YYDKDF (reference sequence). CDR3 length: 18 amino acids.

The gene calls are TRBV4-1 and TRBJ2-2; TRBD2 agrees at 15 bases. Germline V gene sequence: CDR1 MGHRA, CDR2 YSYEKL. J was trimmed by 7 bases and V by 4 bases; bases with no gene match: 4. The CDR3 is 16 amino acids. CDR3 residues: CASSLRTSGRVGELFF. CDR3 nucleotide sequence: TGCGCCAGCAGCCTCCGGACTAGCGGGAGGGTCGGGGAGCTGTTTTTT.

Only a few counts were recorded for this clonotype. This chain uses TRBV7-6 with TRBJ2-7; D is possibly TRBD1 (5 bases). The CDR3 extends over 14 amino acids. Trimming cost V 1 base and J 0 bases, with 7 bases left between them. Germline assignment: CDR1 SGHVS and CDR2 FNYEAQ. CDR3 sequence reads: CASSLVQASYEQYF. The DNA for the CDR3 is TGTGCCAGCAGCTTAGTACAGGCCTCCTACGAGCAGTACTTC.

The genes are TRBV18 and TRBJ2-1; 15 bases match TRBD2. The CDR3 length is 15 residues. The germline CDR1 and CDR2 sequences are KGHSH and LQKENI. J was trimmed by 8 bases and V by 6 bases; bases with no gene match: 5. CDR3 bases: TGTGCCAGCTCGCCCGGACTAGCGGGAGGGGATGAGCAGTTCTTC. Amino acid sequence: CASSPGLAGGDEQFF.

J is TRBJ2-7 and V is TRBV18; no firm D call. The V gene lost 2 bases and the J gene lost 4 bases, with 18 bases spanning the gap. The CDR3 sequence is 16 residues long. The germline gives CDR1 KGHSH, CDR2 LQKENI. CDR3 amino acids: CASSPIQSTPDYEQYF. CDR3 bases: TGTGCCAGCTCACCAATCCAAAGTACACCCGATTACGAGCAGTACTTC.

The chain carries TRBV4-2 and TRBJ2-7; 10 positions agree with TRBD2. Germline CDR1 LGHNA, CDR2 YNFKEQ. The CDR3 has 19 residues. Losses at the gene ends were 0 bases for V and 3 bases for J; bases not matched to a gene: 14. This chain's CDR3 is CASSQDDTLAGEFVYEQYF. In DNA form, the CDR3 reads TGTGCCAGCAGCCAAGATGATACGCTAGCGGGAGAGTTCGTCTACGAGCAGTACTTC.

J is TRBJ2-5 and V is TRBV5-4; a weak D match, TRBD1 (5 bases). CDR3 size: 16 residues. Germline assignment: CDR1 SGHNT and CDR2 YYREEE (reference sequence). Trimming left V 3 bases short and J 0 bases short, with 15 bases between. DNA of the CDR3: TGTGCCAGCAGCTCAATGGTGGGCAGGGACCAAGAGACCCAGTACTTC. It codes for CASSSMVGRDQETQYF.

In this sample, this clonotype turned up many times. J is TRBJ1-2 and V is TRBV9; D unresolved. Per the germline V gene, CDR1 is SGDLS and CDR2 is YYNGEE. This CDR3 is 13 amino acids long. Between the trimmed V and J ends, which lost 4 bases and 5 bases, there was a span of 12 bases. The CDR3 reads CASSRDLLYGYTF. The CDR3 DNA sequence: TGTGCCAGCAGCCGAGACCTTCTATATGGCTACACCTTC.

This sequence joins TRBV7-9 and TRBJ2-1; TRBD2 matches 10 bases. CDR3 length equals 14 residues. J was trimmed by 9 bases and V by 6 bases; bases with no gene match: 8. Germline V gives CDR1 SEHNR, CDR2 FQNEAQ (reference sequence). For the CDR3, the DNA is TGTGCCAGCAGAACACTAGCGGGAACGACTGAGCAGTTCTTC. Translated: CASRTLAGTTEQFF.

This clonotype was picked up a small number of times. J is TRBJ1-1 and V is TRBV7-6; no clear D. The CDR3 consists of 15 residues. V was shortened by 6 bases and J by 5 bases, with 19 bases between the two germline ends. CDR1 is SGHVS, CDR2 FNYEAQ, per germline. The CDR3 coding sequence is TGTGCCAGCAGTTCGGGAGGGTTTCTCGGGACTGAAGCTTTCTTT. As protein: CASSSGGFLGTEAFF.

Only a few counts were recorded for this clonotype. This chain uses TRBV5-5 with TRBJ2-3, with TRBD2 identical over 8 bases. The CDR3 contains 15 residues. V trimming: 4 bases; J trimming: 3 bases; junction bases outside the gene matches: 7. CDR1 is SGHKS and CDR2 is YYEKEE in the germline V gene (reference sequence). CDR3 sequence (DNA): TGTGCCAGCAGCCCGGGACTAGGCTTTACAGATACGCAGTATTTT. Protein sequence: CASSPGLGFTDTQYF.

This clonotype was detected a few times. The rearrangement joins TRBV4-1 to TRBJ1-2, with D tentatively TRBD1 (6 bases). Germline assignment: CDR1 MGHRA and CDR2 YSYEKL. The CDR3 contains 13 residues. The V gene lost 8 bases and the J gene lost 2 bases, with 12 bases spanning the gap. CDR3 nucleotides: TGCGCCAGCGGAGCAGGGGTAAACTATGGCTACACCTTC. Amino acid sequence: CASGAGVNYGYTF.